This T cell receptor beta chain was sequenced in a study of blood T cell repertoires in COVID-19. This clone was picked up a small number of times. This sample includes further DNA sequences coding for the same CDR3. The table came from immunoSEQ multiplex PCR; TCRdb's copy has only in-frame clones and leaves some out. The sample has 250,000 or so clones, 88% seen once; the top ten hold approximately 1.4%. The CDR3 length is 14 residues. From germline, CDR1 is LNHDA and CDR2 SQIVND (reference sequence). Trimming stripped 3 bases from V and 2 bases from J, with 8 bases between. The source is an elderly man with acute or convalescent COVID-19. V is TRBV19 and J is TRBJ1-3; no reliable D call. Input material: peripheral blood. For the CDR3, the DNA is TGTGCCAGTAGTATCCCCGGAGCTGGAAACACCATATATTTT. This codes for CASSIPGAGNTIYF.